This T cell receptor beta chain stems from a study of T cell responses to AZD1222 COVID-19 vaccine. Whole-study results and caveats: Reportedly, close to half of spike-specific TCRs are directed against unmutated variant regions. CD4 TCRs linked to vaccination spanned spike, dominating at 160-218 and 743-854. Researchers took repertoire samples only after the peak T cell response had come.

Timing groups of about 4 and about 12 weeks for second doses were pooled. The CDR3 covers 16 residues. Germline V gene sequence: CDR1 MNHNS, CDR2 SASEGT. V gave up 4 bases and J gave up 4 bases; unmatched junction bases: 10. Generated by immunoSEQ multiplex PCR, the TCRdb table keeps only in-frame clones and is missing some. The table has around 130,000 clones, roughly nine tenths seen once. About this clone: The antigen remains unidentified.

Specimen: peripheral blood, collected 28 days after the second AZD1222 dose. The TCR was taken from an adult who received the AZD1222 COVID-19 vaccine. This chain joins TRBV6-1 and TRBJ1-3; 7 bases are a match to TRBD1. CDR3 sequence: CASSATTGTRGNTIYF. Written as DNA, the CDR3 is TGTGCCAGCAGTGCTACGACAGGGACTAGGGGAAACACCATATATTTT.